These 19 T cell receptor beta chains came from one sample sequenced in a study of CD8+ T cells in alopecia areata. Isolated RNA was reverse transcribed into cDNA used as the sequencing template. TCRdb's table, derived via immunoSEQ multiplex PCR, lists solely in-frame clones and lacks some. The sample records 200,000 to 250,000 clones, just over 55% being singletons. The sample taken for sequencing was CD8+ T cells sorted from blood. The receptors were sampled from a human donor in good health.

This chain links TRBV2 with TRBJ2-3; no clear D. This CDR3 is 13 amino acids long. Germline CDR1 is SNHLY and CDR2 is FYNNEI. V lost 9 bases to trimming and J lost 0 bases, with 10 bases between them. The CDR3 sequence is CASQEISTDTQYF. In nucleotides, the CDR3 is TGTGCCAGTCAAGAAATCAGCACAGATACGCAGTATTTT.

To note about this clone: The sample has other DNA sequences that encode this CDR3 too. CDR3 protein: CASSQTGSNSPLHF. The CDR3 DNA reads TGTGCCAGCAGTCAGACAGGGAGTAATTCACCCCTCCACTTT. The rearrangement uses TRBV6-5 and TRBJ1-6; 7 nucleotides match TRBD1. The CDR3 runs 14 residues. Germline CDR1 MNHEY, CDR2 SVGAGI. Trimming at V came to 5 bases and at J to 6 bases, leaving 4 bases not matched to a gene.

In DNA form, the CDR3 reads TGTGCCAGCAGTCCGGGGGGCCTCGAGCAGTACTTC. This codes for CASSPGGLEQYF. The gene calls are TRBV9 and TRBJ2-7; D may be TRBD2 (7 bases). This CDR3 is 12 amino acids long. Trimming shortened V by 5 bases and J by 6 bases, and 12 bases separated the two germline ends. Germline V gives CDR1 SGDLS, CDR2 YYNGEE.

The genes are TRBV29-1 and TRBJ2-3; no clear D. This CDR3 region has 16 residues. Germline V gene data show CDR1 as SQVTM and CDR2 as ANQGSEA. V dropped 4 bases and J dropped 0 bases, with 17 bases sitting between them. CDR3 DNA: TGCAGCGTTGTTCCTCGCGGCAGCAGTAGCACAGATACGCAGTATTTT. It specifies CSVVPRGSSSTDTQYF.

The genes are TRBV4-2 and TRBJ2-7; TRBD2 matches at 11 bases. Germline-derived CDR1 and CDR2 are LGHNA and YNFKEQ. V gave up 1 base and J gave up 4 bases; unmatched junction bases: 3. The CDR3 extends over 15 amino acids. The chain's CDR3 is CASSQVGTSGYEQYF. As DNA, the CDR3 is TGTGCCAGCAGCCAAGTTGGGACTAGCGGATACGAGCAGTACTTC.

The chain has TRBV5-4 and TRBJ2-1; D uncertain. Germline V lookup: CDR1 SGHNT, CDR2 YYREEE (reference sequence). The CDR3 spans 15 residues. V lost 5 bases and J lost 7, with 19 bases in between. The CDR3 coding sequence is TGTGCCAGCAGTCAGGCCCGGCTAGTCGGAAATGAGCAGTTCTTC. It specifies CASSQARLVGNEQFF. Full variable domain (rest looked up from reference TRBV5-4 and TRBJ2-1): ETGVTQSPTHLIKTRGQQVTLRCSSQSGHNTVSWYQQALGQGPQFIFQYYREEENGRGNFPPRFSGLQFPNYSSELNVNALELDDSALYLCASSQARLVGNEQFFGPGTRLTVL.

This clone was seen a single time. The J gene is TRBJ2-7, the V gene TRBV7-8; D perhaps matches TRBD1 (5 bases). Germline V gives CDR1 SGHVS, CDR2 FQNEAQ. The CDR3 has 15 residues. Trimming removed 4 bases from V and 3 bases from J, with 16 bases in between. The CDR3 sequence: CASSSRPGALYEQYF. The CDR3, as DNA: TGTGCCAGCAGCTCCCGCCCTGGGGCCCTCTACGAGCAGTACTTC.

The gene calls are TRBV5-6 and TRBJ2-1; TRBD2 is a possible D gene (7 bases). Germline CDR1 reads SGHDT; CDR2 reads YYEEEE. The length of the CDR3 is 16 residues. V lost 4 bases, J lost 4 bases, and 18 bases lay in between. This chain's CDR3 is CASSDRWGGPYNEQFF. The CDR3 nucleotides read TGTGCCAGCAGCGACAGGTGGGGGGGGCCGTACAATGAGCAGTTCTTC.

The sample holds one count of this clone. The identical CDR3 is also encoded by other nucleotide sequences in the sample. The CDR3 nucleotides read TGCGCCAGCAGCTTGGGTAGGGACGAGCAGTACTTC. Protein product: CASSLGRDEQYF. The chain has TRBV5-1 and TRBJ2-7; no definite D call. The CDR3 has 12 amino acids. The V end was cut by 0 bases, the J end by 5 bases, with 6 bases between. The germline CDR1 and CDR2 sequences are SGHRS and YFSETQ.

The chain is built from TRBV13 and TRBJ2-4; no reliable D call. This CDR3 comprises 11 residues. In germline, CDR1 is PRHDT, CDR2 FYEKMQ (reference sequence). V was pared by 3 bases and J by 7 bases, with 4 bases between. The CDR3 protein is CASSLLNIQYF. The DNA of the CDR3 is TGTGCCAGCAGCTTGCTGAACATTCAGTACTTC.

This clone showed up just once. V gene TRBV15 combines with J gene TRBJ1-1; TRBD1 matches 8 bases. The CDR3 sequence is 16 residues long. The V gene's germline CDR1 is LNHNV and CDR2 YYDKDF (reference sequence). The ends lost 8 bases at V and 0 bases at J; junction bases unmatched: 11. The DNA of the CDR3 is TGTGCCACCTTCCCAGACAGGGGTGGGTTGAACACTGAAGCTTTCTTT. Its protein is CATFPDRGGLNTEAFF. Variable domain in full (rest from reference TRBV15 and TRBJ1-1): DAMVIQNPRYQVTQFGKPVTLSCSQTLNHNVMYWYQQKSSQAPKLLFHYYDKDFNNEADTPDNFQSRRPNTSFCFLDIRSPGLGDTAMYLCATFPDRGGLNTEAFFGQGTRLTVV.

The chain carries TRBV4-2 and TRBJ1-2, with D unclear. V lost 0 bases, J lost 2 bases, and 10 bases lay in between. The CDR3 sequence is 15 residues long. Germline CDR1 and CDR2: LGHNA and YNFKEQ. In DNA form, the CDR3 reads TGTGCCAGCAGCCAAGAGCCTCGGGTAAACTATGGCTACACCTTC. This encodes CASSQEPRVNYGYTF.

The V gene is TRBV30, the J gene TRBJ2-2, with D possibly matching TRBD1 (5 bases). In germline, CDR1 is GTSNPN, CDR2 SVGIG (reference sequence). The length of the CDR3 is 11 residues. V was clipped by 0 bases and J by 11 bases, with 7 bases between them. CDR3 bases: TGTGCCTGGAGTGTAGGGGATGAGCTGTTTTTT. Its protein product is CAWSVGDELFF.

This clone was counted a few times. The chain is built from TRBV5-1 and TRBJ2-3, with 10 bases fitting TRBD2. V trimming: 6 bases; J trimming: 2 bases; junction bases outside the gene matches: 3. CDR3 length: 14 amino acids. The germline CDR1 and CDR2 sequences are SGHRS and YFSETQ. The CDR3 spells CASNSGGATDTQYF. The CDR3 bases are TGCGCCAGCAACAGCGGGGGGGCCACAGATACGCAGTATTTT. The full variable domain, in which reference TRBV5-1 and TRBJ2-3 provide the parts outside the CDR3, is KAGVTQTPRYLIKTRGQQVTLSCSPISGHRSVSWYQQTPGQGLQFLFEYFSETQRNKGNFPGRFSGRQFSNSRSEMNVSTLELGDSALYLCASNSGGATDTQYFGPGTRLTVL.

The chain recombines TRBV13 with TRBJ1-2; 8 bases line up with TRBD1. V shed 4 bases, J shed 8 bases, and the junction held 9 bases outside the gene matches. The CDR3 has 14 residues. Germline V gives CDR1 PRHDT, CDR2 FYEKMQ (reference sequence). The CDR3: CASSSGTGTPGYTF. The CDR3 DNA sequence: TGTGCCAGCAGCTCAGGGACAGGCACTCCGGGCTACACCTTC.

This chain joins TRBV5-6 and TRBJ2-7, with D maybe TRBD2 (5 bases). Per the germline V gene, CDR1 is SGHDT and CDR2 is YYEEEE. This CDR3 contains 13 residues. V was clipped by 1 base and J by 3 bases, with 8 bases between them. CDR3 sequence reads: CASSLNRGYEQYF. CDR3 sequence (DNA): TGTGCCAGCAGCTTGAACCGGGGCTACGAGCAGTACTTC.

The chain is built from TRBV5-1 and TRBJ2-7; the D is unclear. CDR3 length: 18 amino acids. The V gene lost 2 bases and the J gene lost 1 base, with 22 bases spanning the gap. Germline V gene data show CDR1 as SGHRS and CDR2 as YFSETQ. The CDR3 DNA reads TGCGCCAGCAGCTTCATGATCACCGGGTCGTACTTTTCCTACGAGCAGTACTTC. As protein: CASSFMITGSYFSYEQYF.

The chain is built from TRBV9 and TRBJ1-5, with 7 bases matching TRBD1. CDR1 SGDLS and CDR2 YYNGEE come from the germline V gene. The CDR3 is 14 amino acids. The V and J ends lost 3 bases and 7 bases, in that order; junction bases with no gene match: 7. The CDR3 here is CASSASGGVQPQHF. The CDR3 coding sequence is TGTGCCAGCAGCGCCTCAGGGGGAGTGCAGCCCCAGCATTTT.

This sequence joins TRBV7-9 and TRBJ2-5; D gene unclear. The V gene's germline CDR1 is SEHNR and CDR2 FQNEAQ (reference sequence). The length of the CDR3 is 14 residues. The V gene lost 4 bases and the J gene lost 3 bases, with 12 bases spanning the gap. CDR3 amino acids: CASSSASWEETQYF. As DNA, the CDR3 is TGTGCCAGCAGCTCCGCTAGTTGGGAAGAGACCCAGTACTTC.